This T cell receptor beta chain was sequenced during a study of graft-versus-host responses after intestinal transplantation (dated by TCRdb to the early 2020s). Some background on the complete study: Multivisceral, liver-intestinal, or isolated intestinal transplants were received by the recipients. Every recipient was given anti-thymocyte globulin induction, then maintenance tacrolimus and steroids for around three years. Graft-versus-host and host-versus-graft alloreactive T cell clones were tracked in the graft, circulation and bone marrow after intestinal transplantation using bulk TCR-beta CDR3 sequencing. Alloreactive clones were identified by sequencing pre-transplant mixed lymphocyte reaction products and comparing these products with unstimulated pre-transplant donor and recipient T cells. A cohort of under 30 intestinal transplant recipients, including one retransplant, was enrolled, and 3 patients lacking pretransplant specimens were excluded. A peak of at least 4% donor T cells among recipient peripheral blood mononuclear cells was the definition used for donor T cell macrochimerism. Samples from a few later patients were sequenced in-house on an Illumina MiSeq with MiXCR processing rather than by the commercial service. Here is what the overall study found, with its caveats: GvH clones turned up in recipient bone marrow, with some appearing earlier in ileal mucosa or blood, a pattern consistent with an intestinal mucosal origin. Conclusions were limited by the relatively low number and heterogeneity of intestinal transplant patients. Early after transplant, peak levels of circulating GvH clones were found to be associated with declines in HvG clones. Patients with donor T cell macrochimerism had high GvH to HvG T cell clonal ratios in their allografts.

V and J are truncated by 7 bases and 9 bases respectively, leaving an intervening sequence of 13 bases. Reading from cysteine to phenylalanine, the CDR3 counts 13 amino acids. Only the CDR3 DNA stays, 39 bases, in frame from base 1. CDR1 and CDR2 are read off the germline V gene (reference sequence) as PRHDT and FYEKMQ. This clone was seen a handful of times. Its binding antigen is unknown. No clone much larger than this one lies a single base away; base qualities are absent. The method was the immunoSEQ multiplex PCR assay. For most patients, genomic DNA was isolated with the Qiagen DNeasy Blood and Tissue Kit and sent frozen to Adaptive Biotechnologies for TCR sequencing. Adaptive Biotechnologies carried out high-throughput TCR-beta CDR3 sequencing of genomic DNA for most patients. Processing in the source paper ran as follows. Adaptive's ImmunoSEQ software supplied the TCR sequencing data for about 18 patients, while MiXCR and VDJtools were used to process a few other patients. To correct CD4 versus CD8 sorting errors, any sequence found in both subsets at a frequency ratio below 5:1 was removed. CDR3 nucleotide sequences shared between donor and recipient were removed because their origin could not be assigned. Alloreactive clones required at least 2-fold expansion over unstimulated cells and minimum CFSE-low frequency of 0.002% (template counts) or 0.001% (read counts). Clones were considered mappable if detected in sequenced pre-transplant spleen, lymph node, or MLR CFSE-low populations of the donor or recipient. The cumulative frequency of alloreactive clones was calculated as a percentage of all sequences, weighted by copy number. TCRdb carries this immuneACCESS record with in-frame sequences only. Its versions omit some clonotypes, under half of them owing to an unresolved V gene in the studies checked, with the rest unexplained. V and J calls and clone size are as listed in that table; D and trimming were resolved from the DNA. This sample has about 100,000 clones in its table, and less than 90% of those were observed once. More than 0.75% of the sample comes from the top ten.

The label giving this sample's time point can be read as: cells obtained before transplantation from donor or recipient. CD3+CD4+ and CD3+CD8+ populations were FACS-sorted from unstimulated pre-transplant donor and recipient cells taken from spleen or lymph nodes. This TCR derives from a human donor who was the organ donor for an intestinal transplant. The rearranged chain carries TRBV13 and TRBJ1-6; no D gene call is confident. Specimen: unstimulated CD4+ T cells sorted from spleen or lymph node cells, collected before transplant. For the CDR3, the sequence is CASTTIKISPLHF. The DNA sequence is given as TGTGCCAGCACGACCATCAAAATTTCACCCCTCCACTTT.